What follows are 19 T cell receptor beta chains derived from one specimen sequenced in a study of blood T cell repertoires in COVID-19. Profiling relied on immunoSEQ multiplex PCR, and the TCRdb table lists in-frame clones only, not all of them. The sample lists a few hundred thousand clones, 65% to 85% occurring once. Input material: PBMCs or T cells enriched from blood (not recorded which). The receptors originated from a woman in her thirties or forties who had recovered from COVID-19.

The V and J genes are TRBV4-2 and TRBJ2-1; TRBD2 aligns across 8 bases. The CDR3 loop spans 18 amino acids. Looked up from germline, CDR1 is LGHNA and CDR2 is YNFKEQ. The J segment lost 7 bases and the V segment lost 3 bases, leaving 17 bases of the junction unmatched. CDR3 DNA sequence: TGTGCCAGCAGCCAGGTTACCGGGACTAGGGGTTTGGGAAATGAGCAGTTCTTC. Its protein product is CASSQVTGTRGLGNEQFF.

As for this clone: Other DNA variants within this sample encode the same CDR3. The chain uses TRBV27 and TRBJ1-2, with a tentative D call TRBD1 (5 bases). This CDR3 is built from 13 residues. V dropped 3 bases and J dropped 4 bases, with 9 bases sitting between them. Germline V gene lookup returns CDR1 MNHEY and CDR2 SMNVEV (reference sequence). The CDR3, as DNA: TGTGCCAGCAGTTTCCGGGGGGGCTATGGCTACACCTTC. Amino acids: CASSFRGGYGYTF.

The sample holds one count of this clone. The J gene is TRBJ2-1, the V gene TRBV7-3; 7 bases match TRBD1. Per germline, CDR1 SGHTA and CDR2 FQGTGA. The V gene end was trimmed by 5 bases and the J gene end by 8 bases; junction bases not matched to a gene: 12. This CDR3 comprises 15 residues. CDR3 sequence: CASSPTDRVYDEQFF. For the CDR3, the DNA is TGTGCCAGCAGCCCCACCGACAGGGTTTACGATGAGCAGTTCTTC.

The gene calls are TRBV5-1 and TRBJ1-4; 7 bases match TRBD1. V dropped 4 bases and J dropped 4; count of bases not matched to a gene: 7. CDR3 length equals 15 residues. In germline, CDR1 is SGHRS, CDR2 YFSETQ. CDR3 in amino acids: CASSLGQVNNEKLFF. DNA for the CDR3: TGCGCCAGCAGCCTAGGACAGGTTAATAATGAAAAACTGTTTTTT.

The gene calls are TRBV28 and TRBJ2-5, with 10 bases lining up with TRBD2. Germline V CDR1 and CDR2: MDHEN, SYDVKM. The CDR3 spans 16 residues. The junction had 7 bases not matched to a gene; V was cut back by 5 bases and J by 1 base. The CDR3, as DNA: TGTGCCAGCAGTACGACTAGCGGGTCCTTCCAAGAGACCCAGTACTTC. Its protein is CASSTTSGSFQETQYF.

The chain couples TRBV10-2 to TRBJ2-2, with a weak D call TRBD2 (6 bases). This CDR3 contains 15 residues. In germline, CDR1 is WSHSY, CDR2 SAAADI. The V gene lost 0 bases and the J gene lost 6 bases, with 11 bases spanning the gap. The CDR3 is CASSESTSPPGELFF. CDR3 in DNA: TGCGCCAGCAGTGAGTCGACTAGTCCTCCCGGGGAGCTGTTTTTT.

This rearrangement joins TRBV7-2 to TRBJ1-6; D unclear. Trimming cost V 2 bases and J 7 bases, with 18 bases left between them. The CDR3 totals 17 residues. Germline CDR1 reads SGHTA; CDR2 reads FQGNSA. CDR3 nucleotides: TGTGCCAGCAGCTTATCTTTTTCTGGCTTATTCAATTCACCCCTCCACTTT. This encodes CASSLSFSGLFNSPLHF.

V gene TRBV2 combines with J gene TRBJ2-1; 9 bases line up with TRBD2. There are 15 residues in the CDR3. In germline, CDR1 is SNHLY, CDR2 FYNNEI. After removal of 3 bases from V and 3 bases from J, the junction contained 3 bases not matched to a gene. CDR3 sequence: CASSEQTSGYNEQFF. CDR3 in DNA: TGTGCCAGCAGTGAGCAGACTAGCGGCTACAATGAGCAGTTCTTC.

V and J are TRBV6-5 and TRBJ2-7; 9 nucleotides line up with TRBD1. Germline V gives CDR1 MNHEY, CDR2 SVGAGI. J was trimmed by 2 bases and V by 6 bases; bases with no gene match: 5. The CDR3 totals 14 residues. The CDR3 DNA is TGTGCCAGCAGGAGACAGGGGGGAACCTACGAGCAGTACGTC. Translating gives CASRRQGGTYEQYV.

The chain employs TRBV27 and TRBJ1-1; D is perhaps TRBD1 (5 bases). V lost 5 bases and J 6 bases, leaving 16 bases between the germline ends. The CDR3 spans 14 residues. The germline CDR1 and CDR2 sequences are MNHEY and SMNVEV (reference sequence). As DNA, the CDR3 is TGTGCCAGCAGTATGTGGGGGGTGGGGGCTGAAGCTTTCTTT. This sequence encodes CASSMWGVGAEAFF.

This clone showed up many times. The rearrangement uses TRBV9 and TRBJ2-5; 11 positions match TRBD1. CDR3 length: 16 amino acids. Germline V gene lookup returns CDR1 SGDLS and CDR2 YYNGEE. Trimming took 3 bases from V and 0 from J; bases not matched to a gene: 4. CDR3 coding DNA: TGTGCCAGCAGCGCCGGGACAGGGGGATACCAAGAGACCCAGTACTTC. As protein: CASSAGTGGYQETQYF.

The chain has TRBV6-6 and TRBJ2-7; TRBD1 aligns across 7 bases. Germline CDR1 reads MNHNY; CDR2 reads SVGAGI (reference sequence). The CDR3 spans 15 residues. V trimming: 5 bases; J trimming: 5 bases; junction bases outside the gene matches: 12. The DNA for the CDR3 is TGTGCCAGCAGTCCGTCGACAGGGCGGTTCCACGAGCAGTACGTC. It yields the protein CASSPSTGRFHEQYV.

The chain links TRBV30 to TRBJ1-5; 7 bases agree with TRBD1. Losses at the gene ends were 0 bases for V and 6 bases for J; bases not matched to a gene: 5. The V gene's germline CDR1 is GTSNPN and CDR2 SVGIG (reference sequence). CDR3 size: 14 residues. CDR3 sequence (DNA): TGTGCCTGGAGTGTTTTAGGGGGCGGTCAGCCCCAGCATTTT. This codes for CAWSVLGGGQPQHF.

This chain links TRBV3-1 (or the pseudogene TRBV3-2) with TRBJ2-2, with a tentative D call TRBD2 (6 bases). The germline CDR1 and CDR2 sequences are LGHDT and YNNKEL (reference sequence). There are 16 residues in the CDR3. The V end was cut by 4 bases, the J end by 1 base, with 13 bases between. The CDR3, as DNA: TGTGCCAGCAGCCGGGGCGGGATAAGGAACACCGGGGAGCTGTTTTTT. Protein: CASSRGGIRNTGELFF.

The chain couples TRBV6-2 or TRBV6-3 to TRBJ2-2, with D unclear. The V gene's germline CDR1 is MNHEY and CDR2 SVGEGT. The V end lost 6 bases, the J end lost 9 bases, and 8 bases lay between the germline ends. The CDR3 consists of 11 residues. CDR3 coding DNA: TGTGCCAGCAGGTACCTATGGGAGCTGTTTTTT. Its translation: CASRYLWELFF.

J is TRBJ1-2 and V is TRBV5-6; a weak D match, TRBD1 (5 bases). CDR1 and CDR2 from the germline V gene are SGHDT and YYEEEE. This CDR3 spans 13 amino acids. Trimming stripped 2 bases from V and 10 bases from J, with 15 bases between. As DNA, the CDR3 is TGTGCCAGCAGCTTCGGCCAGGGAGGAATCTACACCTTC. It translates to CASSFGQGGIYTF.

V gene TRBV30 combines with J gene TRBJ1-2; TRBD1 matches at 10 bases. The germline CDR1 and CDR2 sequences are GTSNPN and SVGIG (reference sequence). V gave up 5 bases and J gave up 4 bases; unmatched junction bases: 1. The CDR3 spans 12 residues. In nucleotides, the CDR3 is TGTGCCTGGGGGGACAGGGGCTATGGCTACACCTTC. Its translation is CAWGDRGYGYTF.

The V call is TRBV6-5, the J call TRBJ1-1; TRBD1 is a possible D gene (5 bases). Germline V gene sequence: CDR1 MNHEY, CDR2 SVGAGI. The CDR3 spans 13 residues. V was shortened by 5 bases and J by 6 bases, with 13 bases between the two germline ends. The CDR3 here is CASSRPGFPEAFF. The CDR3 nucleotides read TGTGCCAGCAGTCGTCCAGGGTTCCCTGAAGCTTTCTTT.

The chain joins TRBV28 to TRBJ1-4, with TRBD1 identical over 7 bases. The germline gives CDR1 MDHEN, CDR2 SYDVKM. CDR3 length: 17 amino acids. Trimming at V came to 7 bases and at J to 0 bases, leaving 11 bases not matched to a gene. The CDR3 sequence: CASKPTGTASTNEKLFF. The CDR3 nucleotides are TGTGCCAGCAAACCCACCGGGACAGCCTCAACTAATGAAAAACTGTTTTTT.